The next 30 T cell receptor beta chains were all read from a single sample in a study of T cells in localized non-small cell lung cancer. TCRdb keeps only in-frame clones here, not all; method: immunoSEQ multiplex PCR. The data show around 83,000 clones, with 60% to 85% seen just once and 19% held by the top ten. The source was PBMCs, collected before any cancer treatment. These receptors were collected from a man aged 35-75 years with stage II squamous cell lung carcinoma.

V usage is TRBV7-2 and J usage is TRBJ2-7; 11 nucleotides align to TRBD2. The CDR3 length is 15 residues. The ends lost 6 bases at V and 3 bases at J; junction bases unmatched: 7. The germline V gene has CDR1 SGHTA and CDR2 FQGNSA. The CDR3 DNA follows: TGTGCCAGCAGACCCGGGACTAGCGGCAACTACGAGCAGTACTTC. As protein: CASRPGTSGNYEQYF.

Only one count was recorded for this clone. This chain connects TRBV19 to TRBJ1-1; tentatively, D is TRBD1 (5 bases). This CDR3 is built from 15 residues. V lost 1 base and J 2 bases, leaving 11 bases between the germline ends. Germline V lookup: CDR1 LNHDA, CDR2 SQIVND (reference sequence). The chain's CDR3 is CASSIAEGANTEAFF. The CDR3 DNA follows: TGTGCCAGTAGTATAGCAGAAGGGGCCAACACTGAAGCTTTCTTT. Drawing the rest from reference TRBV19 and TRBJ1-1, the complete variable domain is DGGITQSPKYLFRKEGQNVTLSCEQNLNHDAMYWYRQDPGQGLRLIYYSQIVNDFQKGDIAEGYSVSREKKESFPLTVTSAQKNPTAFYLCASSIAEGANTEAFFGQGTRLTVV.

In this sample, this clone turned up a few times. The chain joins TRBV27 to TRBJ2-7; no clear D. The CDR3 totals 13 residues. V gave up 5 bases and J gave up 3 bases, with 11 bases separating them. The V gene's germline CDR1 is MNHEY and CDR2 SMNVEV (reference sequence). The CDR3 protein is CASSIWLGYEQYF. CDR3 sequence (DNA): TGTGCCAGCAGTATCTGGCTCGGCTACGAGCAGTACTTC.

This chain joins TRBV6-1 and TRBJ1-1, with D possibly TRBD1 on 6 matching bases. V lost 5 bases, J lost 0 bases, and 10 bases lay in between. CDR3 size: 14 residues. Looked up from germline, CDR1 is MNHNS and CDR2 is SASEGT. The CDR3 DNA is TGTGCCAGCAGTCCCGGACAGATGAACACTGAAGCTTTCTTT. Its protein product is CASSPGQMNTEAFF.

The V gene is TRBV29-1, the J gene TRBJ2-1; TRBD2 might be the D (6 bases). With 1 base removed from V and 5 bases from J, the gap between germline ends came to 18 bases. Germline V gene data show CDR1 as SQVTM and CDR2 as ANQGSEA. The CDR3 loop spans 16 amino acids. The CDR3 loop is CSVEGVRGGQNNEQFF. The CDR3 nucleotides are TGCAGCGTTGAAGGCGTGCGGGGTGGGCAGAACAATGAGCAGTTCTTC.

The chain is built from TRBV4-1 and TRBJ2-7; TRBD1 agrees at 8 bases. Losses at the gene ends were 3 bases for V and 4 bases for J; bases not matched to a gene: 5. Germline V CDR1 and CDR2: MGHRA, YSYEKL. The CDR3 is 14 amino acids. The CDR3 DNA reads TGCGCCAGCAGCCACACGCAGGGGGCTTACGAGCAGTACTTC. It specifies CASSHTQGAYEQYF.

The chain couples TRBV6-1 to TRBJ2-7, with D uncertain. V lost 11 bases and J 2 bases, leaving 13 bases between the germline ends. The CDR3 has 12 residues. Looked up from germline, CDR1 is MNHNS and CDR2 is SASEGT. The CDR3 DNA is TGTGCCTCGCTAGGGTATACCTACGAGCAGTACTTC. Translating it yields CASLGYTYEQYF.

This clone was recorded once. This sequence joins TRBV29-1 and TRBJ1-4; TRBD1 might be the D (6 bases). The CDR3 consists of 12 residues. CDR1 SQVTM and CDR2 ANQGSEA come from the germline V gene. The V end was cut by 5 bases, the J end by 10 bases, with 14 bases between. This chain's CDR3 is CSVFTGLGKLFF. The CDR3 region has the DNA TGCAGCGTTTTTACAGGGTTAGGAAAACTGTTTTTT.

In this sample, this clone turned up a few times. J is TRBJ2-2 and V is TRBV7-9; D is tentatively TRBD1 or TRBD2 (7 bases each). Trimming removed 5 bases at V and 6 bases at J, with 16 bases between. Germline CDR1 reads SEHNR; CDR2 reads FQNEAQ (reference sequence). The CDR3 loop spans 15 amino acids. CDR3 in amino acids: CASSATGREPGELFF. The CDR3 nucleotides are TGTGCCAGCAGCGCGACAGGGCGGGAGCCCGGGGAGCTGTTTTTT. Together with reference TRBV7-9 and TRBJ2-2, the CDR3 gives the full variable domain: DTGVSQNPRHKITKRGQNVTFRCDPISEHNRLYWYRQTLGQGPEFLTYFQNEAQLEKSRLLSDRFSAERPKGSFSTLEIQRTEQGDSAMYLCASSATGREPGELFFGEGSRLTVL.

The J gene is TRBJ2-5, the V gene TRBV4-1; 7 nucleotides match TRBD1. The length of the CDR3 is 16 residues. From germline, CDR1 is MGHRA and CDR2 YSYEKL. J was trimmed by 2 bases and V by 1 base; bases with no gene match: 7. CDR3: CASSQVRSRGQETQYF. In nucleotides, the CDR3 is TGCGCCAGCAGCCAAGTCCGGAGCAGGGGGCAAGAGACCCAGTACTTC.

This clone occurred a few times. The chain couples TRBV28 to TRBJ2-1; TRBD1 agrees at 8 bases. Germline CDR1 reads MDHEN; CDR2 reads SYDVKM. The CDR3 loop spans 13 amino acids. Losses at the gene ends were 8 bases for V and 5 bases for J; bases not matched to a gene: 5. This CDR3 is CASQRQGNNEQFF. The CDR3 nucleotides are TGTGCCAGCCAGAGACAGGGGAACAATGAGCAGTTCTTC.

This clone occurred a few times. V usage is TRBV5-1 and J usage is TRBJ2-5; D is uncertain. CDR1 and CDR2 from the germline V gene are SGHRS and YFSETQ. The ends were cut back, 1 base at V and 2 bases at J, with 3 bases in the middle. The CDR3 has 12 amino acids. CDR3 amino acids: CASSLKQETQYF. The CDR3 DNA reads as TGCGCCAGCAGCTTGAAACAAGAGACCCAGTACTTC.

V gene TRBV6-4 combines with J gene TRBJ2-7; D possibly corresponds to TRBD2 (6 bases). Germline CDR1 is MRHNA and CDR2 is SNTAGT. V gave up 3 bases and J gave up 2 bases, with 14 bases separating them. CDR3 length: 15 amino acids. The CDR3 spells CASSEFGGPTYEQYF. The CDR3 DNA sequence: TGTGCCAGCAGTGAGTTCGGGGGACCAACCTACGAGCAGTACTTC.

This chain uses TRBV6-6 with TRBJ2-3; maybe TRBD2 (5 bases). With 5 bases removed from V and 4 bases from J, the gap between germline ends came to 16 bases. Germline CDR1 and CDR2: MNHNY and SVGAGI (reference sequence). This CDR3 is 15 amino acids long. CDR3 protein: CASSPARGLADTQYF. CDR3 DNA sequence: TGTGCCAGCAGTCCGGCTCGAGGGCTAGCAGATACGCAGTATTTT.

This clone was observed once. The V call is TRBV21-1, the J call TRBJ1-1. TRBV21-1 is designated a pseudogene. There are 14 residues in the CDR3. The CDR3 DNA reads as TGTGCCAGCAAAGTACAGAGAGGAAACACTGAAGCTTTCTTT. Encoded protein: CASKVQRGNTEAFF.

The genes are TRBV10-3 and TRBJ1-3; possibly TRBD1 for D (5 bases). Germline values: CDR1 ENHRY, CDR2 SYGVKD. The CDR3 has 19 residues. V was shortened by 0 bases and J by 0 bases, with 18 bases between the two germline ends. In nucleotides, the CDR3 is TGTGCCATCAGTGAGTCGTCCAGGGCATACTTAGGCTCTGGAAACACCATATATTTT. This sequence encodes CAISESSRAYLGSGNTIYF.

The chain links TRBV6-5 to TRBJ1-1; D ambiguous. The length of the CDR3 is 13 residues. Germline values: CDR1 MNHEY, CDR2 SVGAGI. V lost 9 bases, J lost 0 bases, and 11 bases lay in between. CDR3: CASTDGLNTEAFF. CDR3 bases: TGTGCCAGTACCGACGGGTTGAACACTGAAGCTTTCTTT.

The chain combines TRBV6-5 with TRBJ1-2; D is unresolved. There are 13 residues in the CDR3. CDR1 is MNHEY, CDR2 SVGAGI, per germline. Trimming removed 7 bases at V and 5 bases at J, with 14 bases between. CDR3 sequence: CASTSTGRYGYTF. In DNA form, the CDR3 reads TGTGCCAGCACGTCGACCGGGCGGTATGGCTACACCTTC.

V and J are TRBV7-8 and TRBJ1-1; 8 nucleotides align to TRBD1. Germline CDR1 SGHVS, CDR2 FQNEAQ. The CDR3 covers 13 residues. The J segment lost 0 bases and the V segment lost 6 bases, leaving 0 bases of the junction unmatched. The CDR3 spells CASRGQVNTEAFF. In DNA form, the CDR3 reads TGTGCCAGCAGGGGACAGGTGAACACTGAAGCTTTCTTT. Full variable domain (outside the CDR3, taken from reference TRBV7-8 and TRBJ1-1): GAGVSQSPRYKVAKRGQDVALRCDPISGHVSLFWYQQALGQGPEFLTYFQNEAQLDKSGLPSDRFFAERPEGSVSTLKIQRTQQEDSAVYLCASRGQVNTEAFFGQGTRLTVV.

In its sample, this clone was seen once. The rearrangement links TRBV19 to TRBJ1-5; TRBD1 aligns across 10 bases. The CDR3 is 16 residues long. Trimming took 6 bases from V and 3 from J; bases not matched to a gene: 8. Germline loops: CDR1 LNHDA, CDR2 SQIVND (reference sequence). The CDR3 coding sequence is TGTGCCAGTAGACGGTCGGACAGGGGGGTCAATCAGCCCCAGCATTTT. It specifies CASRRSDRGVNQPQHF.

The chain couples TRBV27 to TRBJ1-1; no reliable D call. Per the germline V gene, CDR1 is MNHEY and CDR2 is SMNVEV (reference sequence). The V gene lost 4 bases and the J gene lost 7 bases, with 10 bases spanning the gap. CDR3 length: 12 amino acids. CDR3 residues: CASSSGLFEAFF. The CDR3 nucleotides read TGTGCCAGCAGTTCTGGACTTTTTGAAGCTTTCTTT.

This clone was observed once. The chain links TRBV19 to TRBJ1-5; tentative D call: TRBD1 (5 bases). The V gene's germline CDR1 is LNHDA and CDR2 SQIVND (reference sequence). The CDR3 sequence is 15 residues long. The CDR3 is CATTPGTGYNQPQHF. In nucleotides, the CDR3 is TGTGCAACTACTCCGGGTACAGGATACAATCAGCCCCAGCATTTT.

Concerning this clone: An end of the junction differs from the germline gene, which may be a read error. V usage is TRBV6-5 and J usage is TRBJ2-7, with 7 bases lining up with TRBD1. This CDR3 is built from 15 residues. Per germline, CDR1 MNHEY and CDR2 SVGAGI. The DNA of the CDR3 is TGTGCCAGCAGCTACTCTAGGACAGGCATAAACGAGCAGTACTTC. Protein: CASSYSRTGINEQYF.

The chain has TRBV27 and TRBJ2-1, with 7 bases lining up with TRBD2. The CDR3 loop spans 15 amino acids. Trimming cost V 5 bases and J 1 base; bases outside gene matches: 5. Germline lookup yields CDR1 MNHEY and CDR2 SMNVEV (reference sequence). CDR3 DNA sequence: TGTGCCAGCAGTCTGGGGGGGGGATCCTACAATGAGCAGTTCTTC. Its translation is CASSLGGGSYNEQFF.

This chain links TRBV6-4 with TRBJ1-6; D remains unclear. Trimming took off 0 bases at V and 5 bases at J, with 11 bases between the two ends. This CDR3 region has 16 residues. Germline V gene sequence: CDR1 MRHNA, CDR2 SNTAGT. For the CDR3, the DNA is TGTGCCAGCAGTGACTCGGGCTCGGCACATAATTCACCCCTCCACTTT. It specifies CASSDSGSAHNSPLHF.

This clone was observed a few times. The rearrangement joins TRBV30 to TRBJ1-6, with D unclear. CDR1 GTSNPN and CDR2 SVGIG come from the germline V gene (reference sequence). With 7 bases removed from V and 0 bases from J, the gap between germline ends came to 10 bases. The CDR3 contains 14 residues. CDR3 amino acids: CALSPSSYNSPLHF. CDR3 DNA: TGTGCCTTGTCACCCAGCTCCTATAATTCACCCCTCCACTTT.

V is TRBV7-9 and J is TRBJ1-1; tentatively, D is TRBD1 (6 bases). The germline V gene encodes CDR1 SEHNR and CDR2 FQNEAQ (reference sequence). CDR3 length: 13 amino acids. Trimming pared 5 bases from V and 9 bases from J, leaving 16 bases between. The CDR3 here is CASSPGGGVKAFF. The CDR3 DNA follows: TGTGCCAGCAGCCCCGGAGGGGGTGTTAAAGCTTTCTTT.

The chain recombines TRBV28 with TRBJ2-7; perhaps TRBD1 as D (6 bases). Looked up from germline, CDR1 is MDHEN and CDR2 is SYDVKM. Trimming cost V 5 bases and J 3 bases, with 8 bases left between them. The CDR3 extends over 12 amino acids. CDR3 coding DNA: TGTGCCAGCAGTCAGGGGAACTACGAGCAGTACTTC. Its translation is CASSQGNYEQYF.

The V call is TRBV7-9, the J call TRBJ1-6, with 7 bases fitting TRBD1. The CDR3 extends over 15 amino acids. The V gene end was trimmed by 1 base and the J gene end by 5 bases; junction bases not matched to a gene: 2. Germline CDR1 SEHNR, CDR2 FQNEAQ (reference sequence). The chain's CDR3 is CASSLGGTDNSPLHF. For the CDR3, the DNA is TGTGCCAGCAGCTTAGGCGGGACAGATAATTCACCCCTCCACTTT.

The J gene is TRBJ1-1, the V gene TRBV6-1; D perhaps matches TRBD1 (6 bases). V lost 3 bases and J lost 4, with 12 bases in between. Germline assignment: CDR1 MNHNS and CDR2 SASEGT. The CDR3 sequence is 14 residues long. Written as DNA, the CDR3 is TGTGCCAGCAGTGATATTGGACAGCTCACTGAAGCTTTCTTT. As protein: CASSDIGQLTEAFF.